This paragraph reports one TCR beta chain. The data were taken from a study of blood T cell repertoires in COVID-19. About the research overall: The analysed material was cDNA or gDNA that came from T cells, B-cell-depleted T cells, or PBMCs.

V lost 0 bases, J lost 9 bases, and 6 bases lay in between. CDR1 DFQATT and CDR2 SNEGSKA come from the germline V gene (reference sequence). This CDR3 spans 11 amino acids. Sequenced by immunoSEQ multiplex PCR; TCRdb stores in-frame clones only, minus some. The repertoire holds 200,000 to 250,000 clones, with approximately 79% as singletons. The sequenced material came from peripheral blood. The chain links TRBV20-1 to TRBJ2-1, with D uncertain. The TCR was taken from a woman aged 40 to 55 with active or convalescent COVID-19. The CDR3 DNA sequence: TGCAGTGCTAGAGATACAGCTGAGCAGTTCTTC. Translation gives CSARDTAEQFF.